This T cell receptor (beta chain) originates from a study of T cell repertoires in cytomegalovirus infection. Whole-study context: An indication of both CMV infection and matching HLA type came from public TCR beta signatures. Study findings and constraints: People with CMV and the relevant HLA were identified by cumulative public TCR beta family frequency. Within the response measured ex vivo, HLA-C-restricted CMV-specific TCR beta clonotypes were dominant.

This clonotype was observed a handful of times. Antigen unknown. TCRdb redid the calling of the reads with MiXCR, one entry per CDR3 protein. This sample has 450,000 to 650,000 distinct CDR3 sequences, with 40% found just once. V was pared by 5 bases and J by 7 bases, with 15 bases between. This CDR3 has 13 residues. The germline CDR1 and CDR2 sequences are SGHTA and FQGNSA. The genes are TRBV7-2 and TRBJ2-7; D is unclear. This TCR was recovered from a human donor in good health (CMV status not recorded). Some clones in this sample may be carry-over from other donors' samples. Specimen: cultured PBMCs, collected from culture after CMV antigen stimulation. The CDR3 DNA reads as TGTGCCAGCAGCCGAACTCGGGTGTTGGAGCAGTACTTC. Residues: CASSRTRVLEQYF.